Listed here are 21 T cell receptor beta chains from one sample, sequenced in a study of blood T cells in healthy people across ages. Alongside a J-beta primer mix, a sample-barcoded 5' primer served in a second PCR lasting 7 to 11 cycles. TCRdb recomputed calls from the 5' RACE reads with MiXCR, one row per CDR3 protein. There are 1.5 million to 2 million distinct CDR3 sequences in the sample; over 25% occur only once, and roughly 8.2% lies in the top ten. Sequencing was performed on blood. The receptors here all came from a woman in her twenties or thirties in good health.

This clonotype showed up just a few times. J is TRBJ1-2 and V is TRBV30; D gene ambiguous. The CDR3 extends over 12 amino acids. Germline CDR1 reads GTSNPN; CDR2 reads SVGIG (reference sequence). V shed 5 bases and J shed 4 bases, with 11 bases lying between them. The CDR3 sequence is CAWEDGSYGYTF. The CDR3 region has the DNA TGTGCCTGGGAGGACGGTAGCTATGGCTACACCTTC. The whole variable domain, remainder taken from reference TRBV30 and TRBJ1-2, is SQTIHQWPATLVQPVGSPLSLECTVEGTSNPNLYWYRQAAGRGLQLLFYSVGIGQISSEVPQNLSASRPQDRQFILSSKKLLLSDSGFYLCAWEDGSYGYTFGSGTRLTVV.

This clonotype has just a few counts. This chain joins TRBV2 and TRBJ2-5; 12 nucleotides agree with TRBD2. The trim removed 1 base at V and 0 bases at J, leaving 3 bases unmatched. This CDR3 has 17 residues. Germline values: CDR1 SNHLY, CDR2 FYNNEI. CDR3 DNA: TGTGCCAGCAGTGAAGTCCGACTAGCGGGAGACCAAGAGACCCAGTACTTC. The encoded protein is CASSEVRLAGDQETQYF. The variable domain in full, with the rest retrieved from reference TRBV2 and TRBJ2-5, is EPEVTQTPSHQVTQMGQEVILRCVPISNHLYFYWYRQILGQKVEFLVSFYNNEISEKSEIFDDQFSVERPDGSNFTLKIRSTKLEDSAMYFCASSEVRLAGDQETQYFGPGTRLLVL.

The rearrangement uses TRBV7-3 and TRBJ2-3, with 12 bases that match TRBD2. V lost 5 bases, J lost 8 bases, and 11 bases stayed unmatched. This CDR3 has 16 amino acids. Germline V gene lookup returns CDR1 SGHTA and CDR2 FQGTGA. CDR3 protein: CASSGRTSGAGSTQYF. Here the CDR3 DNA reads TGTGCCAGCAGCGGGAGGACTAGCGGGGCTGGAAGTACGCAGTATTTT.

This clonotype was found a few times. The chain combines TRBV24-1 with TRBJ2-1, with TRBD1 matching 11 bases. V was clipped by 9 bases and J by 4 bases; unmatched bases: 4. In germline, CDR1 is KGHDR, CDR2 SFDVKD. The CDR3 consists of 14 residues. The CDR3 protein is CATGQGAGYNEQFF. CDR3 DNA sequence: TGTGCCACCGGACAGGGGGCCGGTTACAATGAGCAGTTCTTC.

In this sample, this clonotype turned up many times. The chain recombines TRBV5-1 with TRBJ2-6; D gene ambiguous. The CDR3 length is 16 residues. The ends were cut back, 3 bases at V and 0 bases at J, with 10 bases in the middle. Per germline, CDR1 SGHRS and CDR2 YFSETQ. The CDR3 bases are TGCGCCAGCAGCTCTAACCCGGACTCTGGGGCCAACGTCCTGACTTTC. Translating gives CASSSNPDSGANVLTF. Drawing the rest from reference TRBV5-1 and TRBJ2-6, the complete variable domain is KAGVTQTPRYLIKTRGQQVTLSCSPISGHRSVSWYQQTPGQGLQFLFEYFSETQRNKGNFPGRFSGRQFSNSRSEMNVSTLELGDSALYLCASSSNPDSGANVLTFGAGSRLTVL.

V is TRBV5-1 and J is TRBJ2-3; 8 bases map to TRBD2. V gave up 4 bases and J gave up 3 bases; unmatched junction bases: 7. The germline CDR1 and CDR2 sequences are SGHRS and YFSETQ. This CDR3 comprises 15 residues. The CDR3: CASSPGTRRTDTQYF. The CDR3 nucleotides are TGCGCCAGCAGCCCAGGGACTAGACGGACAGATACGCAGTATTTT.

This clonotype was counted between two and nine times. This chain links TRBV20-1 with TRBJ2-1, with TRBD2 matching over 10 bases. CDR3 length equals 16 residues. After removal of 6 bases from V and 2 bases from J, the junction contained 10 bases not matched to a gene. Germline-derived CDR1 and CDR2 are DFQATT and SNEGSKA (reference sequence). CDR3 region: CSASLLAGEAYNEQFF. The CDR3 bases are TGCAGTGCCTCCCTCCTAGCGGGAGAGGCCTACAATGAGCAGTTCTTC.

V usage is TRBV20-1 and J usage is TRBJ2-4; TRBD1 is a possible D gene (5 bases). The CDR3 loop spans 14 amino acids. Looked up from germline, CDR1 is DFQATT and CDR2 is SNEGSKA (reference sequence). V dropped 3 bases and J dropped 4 bases, with 13 bases sitting between them. The CDR3 bases are TGCAGTGCTAGCAAGAAAGGGGCAAAAAACATTCAGTACTTC. Translating gives CSASKKGAKNIQYF.

This rearrangement joins TRBV9 to TRBJ2-3; no reliable D call. CDR3 length: 15 amino acids. The V end lost 10 bases, the J end lost 0 bases, and 18 bases lay between the germline ends. The germline V gene encodes CDR1 SGDLS and CDR2 YYNGEE. This chain's CDR3 is CACTPSGGSTDTQYF. The CDR3 nucleotides read TGTGCCTGCACCCCGTCGGGCGGAAGCACAGATACGCAGTATTTT.

Note on this clonotype: One base away lies a much larger clone, so this may be a sequencing read error. The V call is TRBV20-1, the J call TRBJ2-1, with 10 bases that match TRBD1. The length of the CDR3 is 12 residues. V lost 6 bases to trimming and J lost 8 bases; unmatched junction nucleotides: 4. Germline loops: CDR1 DFQATT, CDR2 SNEGSKA (reference sequence). The CDR3 sequence: CSARTGGDEQFF. The CDR3 DNA reads as TGCAGTGCCCGGACAGGGGGGGATGAGCAGTTCTTC.

This clonotype was seen a few times. The V call is TRBV10-3, the J call TRBJ2-3, with D perhaps TRBD2 (6 bases). This CDR3 is built from 13 residues. Between the trimmed V and J ends, which lost 4 bases and 5 bases, there was a span of 10 bases. Per germline, CDR1 ENHRY and CDR2 SYGVKD. The CDR3 DNA reads TGTGCCATCAGTGGGACCGGGGGAGATACGCAGTATTTT. It encodes CAISGTGGDTQYF.

This clonotype was counted many times. The rearrangement joins TRBV7-9 to TRBJ2-7, with 7 bases matching TRBD1. Germline CDR1 SEHNR, CDR2 FQNEAQ (reference sequence). Trimming removed 5 bases from V and 3 bases from J; junction bases left unmatched: 7. The CDR3 is made up of 14 amino acids. In DNA form, the CDR3 reads TGTGCCAGCAGCGATTGGGACAGCAACTACGAGCAGTACTTC. It codes for CASSDWDSNYEQYF.

This clonotype was counted at least ten times. V is TRBV6-4 and J is TRBJ2-3; D may be TRBD1 (5 bases). CDR1 is MRHNA and CDR2 is SNTAGT in the germline V gene. The CDR3 covers 13 residues. Deletions cut 2 bases from V and 6 bases from J, with 9 bases between. The CDR3 protein is CASSDQGSDTQYF. The DNA for the CDR3 is TGTGCCAGCAGTGACCAGGGTTCGGATACGCAGTATTTT.

This clonotype has just a few counts. The chain combines TRBV2 with TRBJ2-7, with 8 bases fitting TRBD1. Germline V gene lookup returns CDR1 SNHLY and CDR2 FYNNEI. CDR3 length equals 14 residues. The V and J ends lost 4 bases and 4 bases, in that order; junction bases with no gene match: 6. CDR3 nucleotide sequence: TGTGCCAGCAGTGCGACAGGGGACGTTTACGAGCAGTACTTC. Translating gives CASSATGDVYEQYF.

The rearrangement joins TRBV4-1 to TRBJ1-1; D is undetermined. The CDR3 sequence is 14 residues long. V lost 0 bases and J lost 10, with 15 bases in between. The germline CDR1 and CDR2 sequences are MGHRA and YSYEKL. The CDR3 DNA reads TGCGCCAGCAGCCAAGACCCGGGTTCGGGTCTAGCTTTCTTT. Protein: CASSQDPGSGLAFF.

This clonotype was recorded a few times. The J gene is TRBJ2-3, the V gene TRBV4-1; D may correspond to TRBD1 or TRBD2 (6 bases each). Between the trimmed V and J ends, which lost 1 base and 5 bases, there was a span of 16 bases. Per germline, CDR1 MGHRA and CDR2 YSYEKL. The CDR3 totals 16 residues. The CDR3: CASSQGGALGRDTQYF. In DNA form, the CDR3 reads TGCGCCAGCAGCCAAGGGGGGGCTTTAGGCAGAGATACGCAGTATTTT.

The chain recombines TRBV11-2 with TRBJ2-3; D is ambiguous. This CDR3 is built from 14 residues. Germline CDR1 SGHAT, CDR2 FQNNGV. Trimming shortened V by 2 bases and J by 3 bases, and 9 bases separated the two germline ends. The CDR3 region is CASSLPAGTDTQYF. CDR3 nucleotide sequence: TGTGCCAGCAGCTTACCCGCCGGAACAGATACGCAGTATTTT.

V gene TRBV28 combines with J gene TRBJ1-6, with D possibly being TRBD1 (5 bases). Deletions cut 2 bases from V and 9 bases from J, with 11 bases between. Germline CDR1 MDHEN, CDR2 SYDVKM. This CDR3 has 14 residues. Here the CDR3 reads CASSLLQQGSPLHF. For the CDR3, the DNA is TGTGCCAGCAGTTTACTTCAGCAGGGTTCACCCCTCCACTTT. Together with reference TRBV28 and TRBJ1-6, the CDR3 gives the full variable domain: DVKVTQSSRYLVKRTGEKVFLECVQDMDHENMFWYRQDPGLGLRLIYFSYDVKMKEKGDIPEGYSVSREKKERFSLILESASTNQTSMYLCASSLLQQGSPLHFGNGTRLTVT.

This clonotype was detected only a few times. V usage is TRBV27 and J usage is TRBJ2-7; D ambiguous. Trimming pared 5 bases from V and 0 bases from J, leaving 5 bases between. Germline CDR1 and CDR2: MNHEY and SMNVEV (reference sequence). The CDR3 sequence is 12 residues long. The CDR3 coding sequence is TGTGCCAGCAGTACGCTCTCCTACGAGCAGTACTTC. Its translation is CASSTLSYEQYF.

The chain combines TRBV12-3 or TRBV12-4 with TRBJ1-1; 7 bases match TRBD1. V dropped 4 bases and J dropped 4; count of bases not matched to a gene: 9. This CDR3 region has 15 residues. CDR3 DNA sequence: TGTGCCAGCAGTTCTATCGACAGGGTGGGCACTGAAGCTTTCTTT. Translating it yields CASSSIDRVGTEAFF.

Details on this clonotype: The germline gene is not matched at one end of the junction; a read error may be the cause. V and J are TRBV5-1 and TRBJ2-7; TRBD1 aligns across 7 bases. CDR3 size: 14 residues. The germline gives CDR1 SGHRS, CDR2 YFSETQ. CDR3 bases: TGCGCCAGCAGCAGGCCGGGACAGTCCTACAAGCAGTACTTC. Translation gives CASSRPGQSYKQYF.